These 26 T cell receptor beta chains were all obtained from the same sample, sequenced in a study of OX40 agonist ivuxolimab in advanced cancers. Using immunoSEQ multiplex PCR, the repertoire was profiled, and TCRdb retains in-frame clones only, with some absent. The sample consists of some 66,000 clones, 75% to 90% of them appearing once. This material consisted of CD4+ or CD8+ T cells sorted from blood, taken in a trial of the OX40 agonist ivuxolimab. Every receptor here comes from an adult with an advanced solid tumor such as melanoma, head and neck, liver or kidney cancer.

This clone was observed a few times. The chain recombines TRBV27 with TRBJ2-1; D uncertain. CDR1 MNHEY and CDR2 SMNVEV come from the germline V gene (reference sequence). V lost 2 bases and J lost 5, with 13 bases in between. The CDR3 length is 15 residues. In DNA, the CDR3 is TGTGCCAGCAGTTTAATGGGAATTGGTAACAATGAGCAGTTCTTC. Translation gives CASSLMGIGNNEQFF.

CDR3 bases: TGTGCCAGCAGTGAAAGTGGGGTGGGGTCCGCCAATGAGCAGTTCTTC. This codes for CASSESGVGSANEQFF. The chain recombines TRBV6-1 with TRBJ2-1; D call uncertain. CDR1 is MNHNS and CDR2 is SASEGT in the germline V gene. V gave up 2 bases and J gave up 6 bases, with 17 bases separating them. This CDR3 contains 16 residues.

This chain joins TRBV5-6 and TRBJ2-7, with D perhaps TRBD1 or TRBD2 (7 bases each). The germline gives CDR1 SGHDT, CDR2 YYEEEE. The CDR3 runs 16 residues. Between the trimmed V and J ends, which lost 0 bases and 6 bases, there was a span of 19 bases. In nucleotides, the CDR3 is TGTGCCAGCAGCTTGGAAGGGGGCGGGAGCGGGCGCGAGCAGTACTTC. It is translated as CASSLEGGGSGREQYF.

The V call is TRBV14, the J call TRBJ2-1; D unresolved. CDR1 is SGHDN, CDR2 FVKESK, per germline. Trimming stripped 1 base from V and 0 bases from J, with 4 bases between. CDR3 length equals 14 residues. The CDR3 DNA follows: TGTGCCAGCAGCCAAGGGACCTCCTACAATGAGCAGTTCTTC. Its translation is CASSQGTSYNEQFF.

This clone was counted a few times. CDR3 in DNA: TGTGCCAGCAGCCGCTCGGACAGAGGGAACAATGAGCAGTTCTTC. This translates into CASSRSDRGNNEQFF. V gene TRBV13 combines with J gene TRBJ2-1; possibly TRBD1 for D (6 bases). V lost 5 bases and J 5 bases, leaving 16 bases between the germline ends. CDR1 and CDR2 (germline): PRHDT, FYEKMQ (reference sequence). The CDR3 extends over 15 amino acids.

This clone was observed once. The chain combines TRBV30 with TRBJ2-1; no clear D gene. Trimming took off 0 bases at V and 4 bases at J, with 4 bases between the two ends. The CDR3 runs 12 residues. Germline V gives CDR1 GTSNPN, CDR2 SVGIG (reference sequence). The CDR3 DNA sequence: TGTGCCTGGAGTGTGCAATACAATGAGCAGTTCTTC. Its translation: CAWSVQYNEQFF.

This CDR3 is CAIEDPLRGEQYF. CDR3 DNA: TGTGCCATCGAAGATCCCTTGAGGGGCGAGCAGTACTTC. The V and J genes are TRBV10-3 and TRBJ2-7; D may be TRBD1 or TRBD2 (5 bases each). Germline V gene lookup returns CDR1 ENHRY and CDR2 SYGVKD. V gave up 8 bases and J gave up 6 bases, with 17 bases separating them. The CDR3 runs 13 residues.

This CDR3 is CASSSGLAADTQYF. The CDR3 coding sequence is TGTGCCAGCAGCTCGGGACTAGCGGCAGATACGCAGTATTTT. This sequence joins TRBV7-6 and TRBJ2-3; 11 nucleotides line up with TRBD2. The CDR3 loop spans 14 amino acids. The germline V gene has CDR1 SGHVS and CDR2 FNYEAQ. J lost 4 bases, V lost 4 bases, and 1 base had no gene match.

V gene TRBV11-3 combines with J gene TRBJ2-1, with D possibly being TRBD2 (5 bases). Germline V gene lookup returns CDR1 SGHNT and CDR2 YENEEA. The CDR3 extends over 15 amino acids. Trimming cost V 6 bases and J 0 bases, with 12 bases left between them. Written as DNA, the CDR3 is TGTGCCAGCAGTTCCCTAACTAGCTCCTACAATGAGCAGTTCTTC. Protein: CASSSLTSSYNEQFF. Based on the CDR3 plus reference TRBV11-3 and TRBJ2-1, the full variable domain is EAGVVQSPRYKIIEKKQPVAFWCNPISGHNTLYWYLQNLGQGPELLIRYENEEAVDDSQLPKDRFSAERLKGVDSTLKIQPAELGDSAVYLCASSSLTSSYNEQFFGPGTRLTVL.

This clone was seen more than once but under ten times. The genes are TRBV6-4 and TRBJ2-3, with D possibly matching TRBD2 (5 bases). Deletions cut 10 bases from V and 0 bases from J, with 17 bases between. This CDR3 contains 15 residues. CDR1 and CDR2 from the germline V gene are MRHNA and SNTAGT. CDR3 coding DNA: TGTGCCACAGGACGGGATGGATCTAGCACAGATACGCAGTATTTT. Protein product: CATGRDGSSTDTQYF.

This clone was detected a few times. V is TRBV11-3 and J is TRBJ2-7; perhaps TRBD1 as D (5 bases). The CDR3 loop spans 15 amino acids. The germline CDR1 and CDR2 sequences are SGHNT and YENEEA. The V end lost 5 bases, the J end lost 8 bases, and 22 bases lay between the germline ends. CDR3 in amino acids: CASSPAPGHSHKQYF. CDR3 sequence (DNA): TGTGCCAGCAGCCCCGCCCCCGGACACTCTCACAAGCAGTACTTC.

The V call is TRBV18, the J call TRBJ2-5, with unresolved D. The CDR3 is 13 amino acids. The V gene lost 1 base and the J gene lost 4 bases, with 7 bases spanning the gap. Germline assignment: CDR1 KGHSH and CDR2 LQKENI. DNA of the CDR3: TGTGCCAGCTCACCACAGGTTGGAGAGACCCAGTACTTC. Translation: CASSPQVGETQYF.

The table lists this clone with a count of one. The chain combines TRBV11-2 with TRBJ2-5; D gene unclear. Germline CDR1 and CDR2: SGHAT and FQNNGV. V shed 3 bases and J shed 2 bases, with 4 bases lying between them. This CDR3 is built from 12 residues. The CDR3 bases are TGTGCCAGCAGCTTGGAGCAAGAGACCCAGTACTTC. This sequence encodes CASSLEQETQYF.

The chain joins TRBV30 to TRBJ1-2; no definite D call. The CDR3 is 13 amino acids. V was clipped by 2 bases and J by 5 bases, with 12 bases between them. Germline CDR1 and CDR2: GTSNPN and SVGIG (reference sequence). The CDR3 coding sequence is TGTGCCTGGAGTACATCACGGGATTATGGCTACACCTTC. Translating gives CAWSTSRDYGYTF.

The chain links TRBV5-4 to TRBJ2-2; 7 positions match TRBD1. Germline CDR1 reads SGHNT; CDR2 reads YYREEE (reference sequence). This CDR3 is 16 amino acids long. V lost 3 bases to trimming and J lost 1 base; unmatched junction nucleotides: 6. The CDR3 bases are TGTGCCAGCAGCTCCGACCGGACAGGGAACACCGGGGAGCTGTTTTTT. Translated, it gives CASSSDRTGNTGELFF.

The rearrangement uses TRBV19 and TRBJ2-3; D is possibly TRBD2 (6 bases). Germline CDR1 LNHDA, CDR2 SQIVND (reference sequence). The CDR3 consists of 17 residues. V was shortened by 2 bases and J by 3 bases, with 18 bases between the two germline ends. CDR3 DNA sequence: TGTGCCAGTAGTATACAACATCGGGGGAGCATGACAGATACGCAGTATTTT. As protein: CASSIQHRGSMTDTQYF.

V gene TRBV18 combines with J gene TRBJ2-2, with D unresolved. The CDR3 is made up of 13 amino acids. Germline CDR1 is KGHSH and CDR2 is LQKENI. V lost 2 bases and J lost 7, with 8 bases in between. The CDR3 region has the DNA TGTGCCAGCTCACCAGGGGTAAACGGGGAGCTGTTTTTT. It encodes CASSPGVNGELFF.

This chain joins TRBV7-2 and TRBJ2-5; 8 bases map to TRBD2. The CDR3 sequence is 14 residues long. The V gene end was trimmed by 5 bases and the J gene end by 3 bases; junction bases not matched to a gene: 5. The V gene's germline CDR1 is SGHTA and CDR2 FQGNSA. The CDR3 loop reads CASSITSGKETQYF. The CDR3 DNA reads TGTGCCAGCAGCATTACTAGCGGAAAAGAGACCCAGTACTTC.

This sequence joins TRBV7-3 and TRBJ2-7; TRBD2 might be the D (5 bases). The CDR3 extends over 15 amino acids. V lost 1 base and J lost 3, with 13 bases in between. Germline CDR1 is SGHTA and CDR2 is FQGTGA. As DNA, the CDR3 is TGTGCCAGCAGCTTAAGTTCGGGGATCGGCTACGAGCAGTACTTC. It codes for CASSLSSGIGYEQYF. Using reference TRBV7-3 and TRBJ2-7 for the parts outside the CDR3, the full variable domain is GAGVSQTPSNKVTEKGKYVELRCDPISGHTALYWYRQSLGQGPEFLIYFQGTGAADDSGLPNDRFFAVRPEGSVSTLKIQRTERGDSAVYLCASSLSSGIGYEQYFGPGTRLTVT.

V gene TRBV5-1 combines with J gene TRBJ2-5, with D tentatively TRBD2 (5 bases). The germline V gene encodes CDR1 SGHRS and CDR2 YFSETQ. The CDR3 runs 15 residues. V shed 5 bases and J shed 2 bases, with 16 bases lying between them. The CDR3 DNA sequence: TGCGCCAGCAGTACCACCGGGATCACACAAGAGACCCAGTACTTC. As protein: CASSTTGITQETQYF.

The chain employs TRBV27 and TRBJ1-1; perhaps TRBD1 as D (5 bases). Looked up from germline, CDR1 is MNHEY and CDR2 is SMNVEV (reference sequence). The CDR3 runs to 16 residues. V lost 6 bases and J lost 4, with 21 bases in between. The CDR3 spells CASRLGRAIVGTEAFF. The CDR3 DNA reads TGTGCCAGCAGACTGGGACGGGCGATAGTGGGCACTGAAGCTTTCTTT.

The rearrangement links TRBV6-6 to TRBJ1-5; D uncertain. V was pared by 4 bases and J by 5 bases, with 12 bases between. Germline-derived CDR1 and CDR2 are MNHNY and SVGAGI (reference sequence). This CDR3 region has 14 residues. In nucleotides, the CDR3 is TGTGCCAGCAGTTCTTTGGGGTTGGATCAGCCCCAGCATTTT. It is translated as CASSSLGLDQPQHF.

This chain links TRBV4-2 with TRBJ1-3, with D unclear. CDR3 length: 15 amino acids. The germline V and J ends were trimmed by 2 bases and 0 bases, with 8 bases remaining between them. Germline V lookup: CDR1 LGHNA, CDR2 YNFKEQ. CDR3 protein: CASSQFQSSGNTIYF. The CDR3 bases are TGTGCCAGCAGCCAATTTCAGAGCTCTGGAAACACCATATATTTT.

This clone was seen a single time. The gene calls are TRBV28 and TRBJ2-3, with TRBD2 identical over 13 bases. J lost 5 bases, V lost 7 bases, and 9 bases had no gene match. CDR1 and CDR2 from the germline V gene are MDHEN and SYDVKM. This CDR3 contains 16 residues. CDR3 sequence: CASIGTSGMGRDTQYF. The CDR3 DNA reads TGTGCCAGCATCGGGACTAGCGGGATGGGGAGAGATACGCAGTATTTT.

The CDR3 sequence is CASSLNGLGGELFF. CDR3 coding DNA: TGTGCCAGCAGCCTAAACGGACTAGGCGGGGAGCTGTTTTTT. The V gene is TRBV7-2, the J gene TRBJ2-2, with 7 positions matching TRBD2. V shed 5 bases and J 7 bases; nucleotides not matched to a gene: 7. Germline V CDR1 and CDR2: SGHTA, FQGNSA. The CDR3 sequence is 14 residues long.

Points on this clone: Different DNA sequences within this sample yield the same CDR3. The chain carries TRBV7-2 and TRBJ2-1; weak D call: TRBD2 (6 bases). CDR1 and CDR2 (germline): SGHTA, FQGNSA. The ends were cut back, 4 bases at V and 4 bases at J, with 11 bases in the middle. This CDR3 has 14 residues. The CDR3, as DNA: TGTGCCAGCAGCTCGGGAGTACGGTACAATGAGCAGTTCTTC. Translated, it gives CASSSGVRYNEQFF.